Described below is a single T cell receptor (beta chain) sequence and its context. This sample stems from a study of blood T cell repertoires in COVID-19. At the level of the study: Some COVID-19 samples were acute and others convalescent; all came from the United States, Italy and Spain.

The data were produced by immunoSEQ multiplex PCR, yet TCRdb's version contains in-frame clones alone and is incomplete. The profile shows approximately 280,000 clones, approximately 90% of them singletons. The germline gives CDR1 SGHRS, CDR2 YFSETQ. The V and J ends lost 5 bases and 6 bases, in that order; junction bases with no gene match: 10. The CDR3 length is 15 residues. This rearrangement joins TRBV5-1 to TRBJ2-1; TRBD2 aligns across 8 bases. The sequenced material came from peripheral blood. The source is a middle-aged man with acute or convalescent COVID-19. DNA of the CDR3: TGCGCCAGCAGACAACCGGGACTAGAGGGCAATGAGCAGTTCTTC. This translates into CASRQPGLEGNEQFF.